These T cell receptor beta chains were read from a single sample in a study of CD8 T cells in Susac syndrome. MiXCR, applied by TCRdb to the immunoSEQ multiplex PCR reads, yields one record per CDR3 protein. The sample has 150,000 to 200,000 distinct CDR3 sequences, approximately 93% seen once. The sample comprised CD4+ T cells from PBMCs. The source of these receptors is a human donor in good health. Each CDR3 is given without its conserved first and last residue.

>TRBJ1-6|TRBV14
ASSQDLGAVNSPLH
>TRBJ1-3|TRBV7-2
ASSIRRASGNTIY
>TRBJ2-3|TRBV7-3
ASSPKSADTQY
>TRBJ2-7|TRBV20-1
SAPGTGAGEQY
>TRBJ2-6|TRBV20-1
SADQGSGANVLT
>TRBJ1-5|TRBV5-1
ASSSDSDGNQPQH
>TRBJ2-7|TRBV7-9
ASSFGDGYEQY
>TRBJ2-1|TRBV12-3/TRBV12-4
ASSGSIRTGNVNEQF
>TRBJ2-7|TRBV19
ASGRGGNEQY
>TRBJ2-2|TRBV4-1
ASSLRGGAPGELF
>TRBJ1-6|TRBV14
ASSQGRSAISPLH
>TRBJ2-7|TRBV15
ATSTHKSGTGTYEQY
>TRBJ1-1|TRBV29-1
SAWVTEGTEAF
>TRBJ1-3|TRBV9
ASTLSWTGGNTIY
>TRBJ1-2|TRBV28
ASSLDSLPRHGYT
>TRBJ1-1|TRBV18
ASSPLQGGLNEAF
>TRBJ1-5|TRBV6-5
ASSYGGGGQPQH
>TRBJ2-3|TRBV6-1
ASSPPGLADLTDTQY
>TRBJ1-1|TRBV19
ASSSAQGTEAF
>TRBJ2-1|TRBV7-6
ASSPGRTEQF
>TRBJ2-1|TRBV7-2
ASSPLDRGYNEQF
>TRBJ1-2|TRBV12-3/TRBV12-4
ASSLQGASYT
>TRBJ2-1|TRBV20-1
SASLAGVYNEQF
>TRBJ2-3|TRBV6-5
ASSYHGLAGLTDTQY
>TRBJ2-5|TRBV5-6
ASSLDRGNGETQY
>TRBJ2-5|TRBV5-1
ASSSRGGGETQY
>TRBJ1-1|TRBV4-2
ASSSQTSLGGEAF
>TRBJ1-1|TRBV6-2/TRBV6-3
ASSYPWTGRTEAF
>TRBJ1-5|TRBV12-3/TRBV12-4
ASTQVGAGSAQH
>TRBJ2-5|TRBV20-1
SAGGGPGETQY
>TRBJ2-1|TRBV3-1
ASSQGGYNEQF